What follows are 27 T cell receptor beta chains derived from one specimen sequenced in a study of cytomegalovirus exposure and HLA in healthy donors (dated by TCRdb to about 2017). The library was generated by the immunoSEQ multiplex PCR assay. TCRdb holds this immuneACCESS table with in-frame rearrangements only. Some clones are missing; in checked studies, unresolved V genes explain under half, and the rest has no known cause. The sample table lists some 270,000 clones, 65% to 90% of them with a count of one. Of the sample, 0.9% to 1.1% falls within the top ten clones. Sequenced input: PBMCs. These receptors were obtained from a woman younger than 30 in good health and CMV-seronegative.

V usage is TRBV10-3 and J usage is TRBJ2-5, with 8 nucleotides matching TRBD1. The trim removed 3 bases at V and 5 bases at J, leaving 5 bases unmatched. Per germline, CDR1 ENHRY and CDR2 SYGVKD. The CDR3 consists of 14 residues. The CDR3 spells CAISDRGRVETQYF. In nucleotides, the CDR3 is TGTGCCATCAGTGACAGGGGGCGCGTGGAGACCCAGTACTTC.

CDR3 bases: TGTGCCAGCAGCTTATGGGACAGGGAGGTACGCGGGGAGCTGTTTTTT. This gives the protein CASSLWDREVRGELFF. The rearrangement joins TRBV7-6 to TRBJ2-2; 9 bases map to TRBD1. The CDR3 length is 16 residues. The germline V gene has CDR1 SGHVS and CDR2 FNYEAQ. V dropped 2 bases and J dropped 7; count of bases not matched to a gene: 8.

The chain couples TRBV29-1 to TRBJ1-1, with a tentative D call TRBD1 (6 bases). There are 13 residues in the CDR3. CDR1 is SQVTM, CDR2 ANQGSEA, per germline. V lost 7 bases to trimming and J lost 5 bases, with 17 bases between them. The CDR3 DNA reads TGCAGCGCCATGGGGGGGGGCAAGACTGAAGCTTTCTTT. Residues: CSAMGGGKTEAFF.

The chain joins TRBV14 to TRBJ1-2, with 9 positions matching TRBD1. The germline V gene encodes CDR1 SGHDN and CDR2 FVKESK. This CDR3 has 12 amino acids. Losses at the gene ends were 10 bases for V and 2 bases for J; bases not matched to a gene: 2. CDR3 loop: CATGQGNYGYTF. CDR3 DNA: TGTGCCACCGGACAGGGGAACTATGGCTACACCTTC.

Concerning this clone: Other DNA sequences from this sample encode an identical CDR3 as well. V usage is TRBV28 and J usage is TRBJ1-2; D is uncertain. Germline loops: CDR1 MDHEN, CDR2 SYDVKM. The CDR3 contains 13 residues. V shed 6 bases and J shed 1 base, with 9 bases lying between them. This chain's CDR3 is CASSLGSNYGYTF. CDR3 bases: TGTGCCAGCAGCTTGGGGAGTAACTATGGCTACACCTTC.

This chain connects TRBV7-6 to TRBJ2-7; 7 bases are shared with TRBD2. V shed 2 bases and J 7 bases; nucleotides not matched to a gene: 11. There are 15 residues in the CDR3. Per germline, CDR1 SGHVS and CDR2 FNYEAQ. CDR3 sequence: CASSLPGLGRGEQYF. As DNA, the CDR3 is TGTGCCAGCAGCTTACCAGGTCTAGGGAGGGGTGAGCAGTACTTC.

The rearrangement joins TRBV7-6 to TRBJ2-1; weak D call: TRBD1 (6 bases). The CDR3 length is 12 residues. Looked up from germline, CDR1 is SGHVS and CDR2 is FNYEAQ. Trimming pared 5 bases from V and 8 bases from J, leaving 10 bases between. Here the CDR3 DNA reads TGTGCCAGCAGCCCAGGGGAACATGAGCAGTTCTTC. It encodes CASSPGEHEQFF.

The chain combines TRBV5-1 with TRBJ1-6; 9 nucleotides agree with TRBD1. The CDR3 spans 13 residues. CDR1 and CDR2 from the germline V gene are SGHRS and YFSETQ. With V trimmed by 4 bases and J by 10 bases, 3 bases remained unmatched. The CDR3 DNA is TGCGCCAGCAGCCGGGACAGGGAATCACCCCTCCACTTT. Residues: CASSRDRESPLHF. Filled out from reference TRBV5-1 and TRBJ1-6, the complete variable domain reads KAGVTQTPRYLIKTRGQQVTLSCSPISGHRSVSWYQQTPGQGLQFLFEYFSETQRNKGNFPGRFSGRQFSNSRSEMNVSTLELGDSALYLCASSRDRESPLHFGNGTRLTVT.

V is TRBV10-2 and J is TRBJ2-7, with TRBD2 matching 8 bases. CDR3 size: 16 residues. Germline CDR1 reads WSHSY; CDR2 reads SAAADI. The ends lost 0 bases at V and 5 bases at J; junction bases unmatched: 9. DNA of the CDR3: TGCGCCAGCAGTGAGTCGATACGGCTAGCGGGCCACGAGCAGTACTTC. Translation: CASSESIRLAGHEQYF.

The gene calls are TRBV10-1 and TRBJ2-3, with 12 nucleotides matching TRBD2. The J segment lost 3 bases and the V segment lost 7 bases, leaving 5 bases of the junction unmatched. The CDR3 contains 15 residues. Germline CDR1 and CDR2: WNHNN and SYGVQD (reference sequence). The CDR3 DNA reads as TGCGCCAGCACTAGCGGGGGGGAAGGGACAGATACGCAGTATTTT. It specifies CASTSGGEGTDTQYF.

This chain uses TRBV5-6 with TRBJ1-1, with TRBD1 identical over 7 bases. The CDR3 sequence is 15 residues long. Trimming removed 4 bases from V and 0 bases from J; junction bases left unmatched: 6. Looked up from germline, CDR1 is SGHDT and CDR2 is YYEEEE. The CDR3 region is CASSLRGTMNTEAFF. The CDR3 DNA reads TGTGCCAGCAGCCTCAGGGGGACCATGAACACTGAAGCTTTCTTT. Complete variable domain (other parts from reference TRBV5-6 and TRBJ1-1): DAGVTQSPTHLIKTRGQQVTLRCSPKSGHDTVSWYQQALGQGPQFIFQYYEEEERQRGNFPDRFSGHQFPNYSSELNVNALLLGDSALYLCASSLRGTMNTEAFFGQGTRLTVV.

The J gene is TRBJ2-2, the V gene TRBV19; TRBD1 might be the D (6 bases). Germline V gives CDR1 LNHDA, CDR2 SQIVND (reference sequence). Between the trimmed V and J ends, which lost 6 bases and 4 bases, there was a span of 15 bases. The length of the CDR3 is 15 residues. CDR3: CASRRGQGLTGELFF. The CDR3 DNA is TGTGCCAGTAGAAGAGGGCAGGGGCTCACCGGGGAGCTGTTTTTT.

The rearrangement links TRBV6-5 to TRBJ1-4; D might be TRBD1 (6 bases). Trimming removed 6 bases from V and 0 bases from J, with 11 bases in between. Germline V gene lookup returns CDR1 MNHEY and CDR2 SVGAGI. The CDR3 is made up of 15 amino acids. The CDR3 sequence is CASRIRGATNEKLFF. CDR3 nucleotides: TGTGCCAGCAGGATCAGGGGCGCAACTAATGAAAAACTGTTTTTT.

This clone occurred a few times. This chain joins TRBV30 and TRBJ1-5; tentative D call: TRBD1 (5 bases). Trimming left V 2 bases short and J 9 bases short, with 17 bases between. The CDR3 sequence is 14 residues long. Germline V gene sequence: CDR1 GTSNPN, CDR2 SVGIG (reference sequence). For the CDR3, the DNA is TGTGCCTGGAGTCAAGGGGCCGCTCTGGGGCCCCAGCATTTT. Translating it yields CAWSQGAALGPQHF.

This rearrangement joins TRBV30 to TRBJ1-5, with a weak D call TRBD1 (6 bases). The V gene's germline CDR1 is GTSNPN and CDR2 SVGIG (reference sequence). V lost 4 bases to trimming and J lost 7 bases, with 17 bases between them. The CDR3 contains 14 residues. The CDR3 nucleotides read TGTGCCTGGACATCCGGACAGACCGGGCAGCCCCAGCATTTT. It is translated as CAWTSGQTGQPQHF.

This chain joins TRBV5-6 and TRBJ2-1; TRBD1 matches 9 bases. From germline, CDR1 is SGHDT and CDR2 YYEEEE. The CDR3 consists of 15 residues. V gave up 6 bases and J gave up 1 base; unmatched junction bases: 5. This chain's CDR3 is CASKRTGASYNEQFF. CDR3 DNA: TGTGCCAGCAAAAGGACAGGGGCGTCCTACAATGAGCAGTTCTTC.

The chain couples TRBV5-1 to TRBJ2-7, with 11 bases fitting TRBD2. Losses at the gene ends were 0 bases for V and 5 bases for J; bases not matched to a gene: 7. Germline V lookup: CDR1 SGHRS, CDR2 YFSETQ. The CDR3 length is 16 residues. CDR3 region: CASSLGLAGGIDEQYF. CDR3 DNA sequence: TGCGCCAGCAGCTTGGGGTTAGCGGGAGGGATCGACGAGCAGTACTTC.

J is TRBJ2-1 and V is TRBV18, with TRBD2 matching over 12 bases. There are 16 residues in the CDR3. V shed 3 bases, J shed 6 bases, and the junction held 6 bases outside the gene matches. Germline CDR1 KGHSH, CDR2 LQKENI. The CDR3 DNA sequence: TGTGCCAGCTCACCTCCGGGACTAGCGGGCGGCAATGAGCAGTTCTTC. Amino acid sequence: CASSPPGLAGGNEQFF.

The CDR3: CASSSGTGVHEQYF. CDR3 sequence (DNA): TGTGCCAGCAGCTCCGGGACAGGGGTGCACGAGCAGTACTTC. The chain combines TRBV11-3 with TRBJ2-7, with TRBD1 identical over 10 bases. The germline gives CDR1 SGHNT, CDR2 YENEEA. The CDR3 spans 14 residues. V lost 4 bases, J lost 5 bases, and 5 bases stayed unmatched.

The chain carries TRBV18 and TRBJ2-1; D may be TRBD2 (7 bases). This CDR3 has 15 amino acids. Per germline, CDR1 KGHSH and CDR2 LQKENI. Trimming took 0 bases from V and 6 from J, leaving 12 bases between them. The CDR3 region is CASSPPGGGGNEQFF. The CDR3 DNA is TGTGCCAGCTCACCACCGGGAGGGGGAGGCAATGAGCAGTTCTTC.

The V gene is TRBV11-2, the J gene TRBJ2-3; possibly TRBD2 for D (6 bases). CDR1 and CDR2 from the germline V gene are SGHAT and FQNNGV. Trimming removed 5 bases from V and 5 bases from J, with 11 bases in between. The CDR3 loop spans 13 amino acids. The CDR3 nucleotides are TGTGCCAGCAGCACGGGGGATGGAGATACGCAGTATTTT. Its protein product is CASSTGDGDTQYF.

The chain uses TRBV4-3 and TRBJ1-2, with TRBD1 matching 8 bases. V shed 0 bases, J shed 8 bases, and the junction held 8 bases outside the gene matches. Germline assignment: CDR1 LGHNA and CDR2 YSLEER. The CDR3 sequence is 15 residues long. CDR3 amino acids: CASSQDRDRTFGYTF. The CDR3 nucleotides read TGCGCCAGCAGCCAAGATCGGGACAGGACGTTCGGCTACACCTTC.

This chain uses TRBV27 with TRBJ2-7; possible D gene TRBD1, 5 bases. The CDR3 totals 14 residues. Trimming took 6 bases from V and 6 from J, leaving 18 bases between them. CDR1 and CDR2 from the germline V gene are MNHEY and SMNVEV (reference sequence). DNA for the CDR3: TGTGCCAGCAGCCACATGGGGCCCTACGGCGAGCAGTACTTC. Amino acids: CASSHMGPYGEQYF.

The genes are TRBV7-9 and TRBJ1-3; D possibly corresponds to TRBD1 (5 bases). From germline, CDR1 is SEHNR and CDR2 FQNEAQ (reference sequence). This CDR3 has 16 amino acids. The V end was cut by 5 bases, the J end by 4 bases, with 18 bases between. This CDR3 reads CASSTPGLRFGNTIYF. In DNA, the CDR3 is TGTGCCAGCAGCACGCCAGGGTTGCGGTTCGGAAACACCATATATTTT.

The rearrangement uses TRBV14 and TRBJ1-6; D might be TRBD1 (5 bases). This CDR3 comprises 13 residues. Germline V gene lookup returns CDR1 SGHDN and CDR2 FVKESK. Trimming shortened V by 0 bases and J by 8 bases, and 5 bases separated the two germline ends. CDR3 bases: TGTGCCAGCAGCCAAGAACAGGATTCACCCCTCCACTTT. This codes for CASSQEQDSPLHF.

The J gene is TRBJ2-7, the V gene TRBV19; a weak D match, TRBD1 (6 bases). This CDR3 region has 14 residues. V lost 5 bases and J lost 1, with 12 bases in between. Germline CDR1 is LNHDA and CDR2 is SQIVND (reference sequence). Written as DNA, the CDR3 is TGTGCCAGTAGTCTCCGGGACATGTCCTACGAGCAGTACTTC. Amino acids: CASSLRDMSYEQYF.

The rearrangement uses TRBV9 and TRBJ2-5; tentative D call: TRBD2 (8 bases). V was clipped by 3 bases and J by 5 bases, with 20 bases between them. Germline lookup yields CDR1 SGDLS and CDR2 YYNGEE. This CDR3 has 16 residues. The CDR3 DNA is TGTGCCAGCAGCGCCCCGGGAGGGGGCAATACGGAGACCCAGTACTTC. Its translation: CASSAPGGGNTETQYF.